These 2 T cell receptor beta chains came from one sample sequenced in a study of cytomegalovirus exposure and HLA in healthy donors. PCR used 60 Vbeta primers and 13 Jbeta primers. Using immunoSEQ multiplex PCR, the repertoire was profiled, and TCRdb retains in-frame clones only, with some absent. The data show 95,000 to 120,000 clones, 70% to 80% seen once. Sequenced: PBMCs. The receptors stem from a woman aged 40 to 49 in good health and CMV-seropositive.

The chain employs TRBV19 and TRBJ1-5, with TRBD1 identical over 10 bases. The CDR3 length is 16 residues. Germline V gene lookup returns CDR1 LNHDA and CDR2 SQIVND (reference sequence). V gave up 3 bases and J gave up 5 bases; unmatched junction bases: 7. The CDR3 DNA is TGTGCCAGTAGTATCGGAGGGACAGGGGACGATCAGCCCCAGCATTTT. Protein sequence: CASSIGGTGDDQPQHF.

The chain has TRBV19 and TRBJ1-1; 9 nucleotides match TRBD1. The J segment lost 5 bases and the V segment lost 4 bases, leaving 8 bases of the junction unmatched. The CDR3 loop spans 15 amino acids. Looked up from germline, CDR1 is LNHDA and CDR2 is SQIVND (reference sequence). The CDR3 region has the DNA TGTGCCAGTAGTACGTCTAAAGGACAGGGGACTGAAGCTTTCTTT. The encoded protein is CASSTSKGQGTEAFF.